The TCR beta chain under discussion was sequenced for a study of regulatory T cells in long-lasting Graves disease. Deletions cut 6 bases from V and 0 bases from J, with 12 bases between. CDR3 length equals 15 residues. Germline V gene sequence: CDR1 LNHDA, CDR2 SQIVND (reference sequence). Notes on the study in general: Among samples with persistent disease, TRBV28, TRBJ1-2 and TRBJ2-5 were favored. Persistent patients had a count of shared public clonotypes (about 2,500) that exceeded that of new patients (around 910).

Arm-PCR of CDR3 regions with iRepertoire HTBI primers generated TCR beta libraries. TCRdb re-analysed the multiplex PCR reads in MiXCR, keeping a single row per CDR3 protein. The table has a few hundred thousand distinct CDR3 sequences, 20% to 25% seen once. Time point given: newly diagnosed GD, antithyroid drugs for less than 3 months. PBMC-extracted RNA yielded the TCR library. Patients hailed from an endocrinology department in Xi'an, China. Peripheral blood, at 7.5 to 9 milliliters, went into EDTA tubes. Of note for this clonotype: What it recognizes is unknown.

The chain couples TRBV19 to TRBJ1-3; D ambiguous. The source is a female donor with Graves disease. Sequencing used peripheral blood mononuclear cells (PBMCs), obtained at new diagnosis, from a patient treated with antithyroid drugs. CDR3 region: CASSLDRLSGNTIYF. The CDR3 DNA sequence: TGTGCCAGTAGCCTAGATAGACTCTCTGGAAACACCATATATTTT.